The clone carrying this T cell receptor beta chain was recorded many times. The antigen is unknown. Time point defined: longitudinal time-point 1 (baseline). From 2 million PBMCs stored at -80 C, the unsorted libraries were generated. The sample comes from a study of neurological immune-mediated disorders. Findings of the study overall: Subjects shared no identical expanded-clone CDR3 amino acid sequences, suggesting private TCR-beta repertoires in all groups.

Every sequencing run generated over 190 million TCR-beta sequences from 15-18 subjects. TCRdb re-called the 5' RACE reads with MiXCR, one entry per CDR3 protein. The sample carries some 54,000 distinct CDR3 sequences, roughly 10% recorded once. V was pared by 1 base and J by 2 bases, with 19 bases between. This CDR3 has 18 residues. Per germline, CDR1 SEHNR and CDR2 FQNEAQ (reference sequence). This TCR was sampled from a male donor with HTLV-1-associated myelopathy (HAM/TSP). V gene TRBV7-9 combines with J gene TRBJ2-3; D is ambiguous. Sample: PBMCs. The CDR3 loop reads CASSLDGRGRLPTDTQYF. The DNA of the CDR3 is TGTGCCAGCAGCTTAGATGGTCGTGGACGGCTACCCACAGATACGCAGTATTTT.